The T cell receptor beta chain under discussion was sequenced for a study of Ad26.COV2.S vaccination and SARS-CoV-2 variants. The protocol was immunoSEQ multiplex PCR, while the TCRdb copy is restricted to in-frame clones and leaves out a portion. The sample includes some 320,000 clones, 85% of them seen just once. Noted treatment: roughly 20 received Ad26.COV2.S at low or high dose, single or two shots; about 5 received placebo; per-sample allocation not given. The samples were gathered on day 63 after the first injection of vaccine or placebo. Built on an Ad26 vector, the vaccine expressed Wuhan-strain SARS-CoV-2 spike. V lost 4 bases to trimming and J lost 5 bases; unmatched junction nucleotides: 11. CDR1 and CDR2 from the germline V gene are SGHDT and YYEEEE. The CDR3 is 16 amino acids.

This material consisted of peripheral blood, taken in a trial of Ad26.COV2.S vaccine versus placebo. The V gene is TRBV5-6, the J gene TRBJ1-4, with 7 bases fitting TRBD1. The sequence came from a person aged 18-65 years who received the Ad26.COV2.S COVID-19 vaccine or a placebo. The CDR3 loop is CASSLGTGTANEKLFF. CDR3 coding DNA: TGTGCCAGCAGCCTCGGAACCGGGACAGCGAATGAAAAACTGTTTTTT.